This T cell receptor (beta chain) was captured in a study of cytomegalovirus exposure and HLA in healthy donors. Whole-study context: Early released data had about 85 million unique TCRs, all coming from HLA-typed donors.

The primer mix had 60 Vbeta and 13 Jbeta primers. Method: immunoSEQ multiplex PCR; TCRdb's copy keeps in-frame clones and lacks some. In the table there are fewer than 200,000 clones, 80% of which are singletons. Trimming removed 0 bases from V and 2 bases from J, with 6 bases in between. The V gene's germline CDR1 is SGHNT and CDR2 YYREEE (reference sequence). There are 13 residues in the CDR3. The study, taken as a whole, reports: As a later analysis showed, several of the most significant clusters appeared to be linked to common viral pathogens. A later analysis found that most CMV-associated TCR beta chains appeared HLA-restricted. Across donors, sequencing depth was assumed by presence/absence analyses to be roughly uniform.

With regard to this clone: What it recognizes is unknown.

This receptor was obtained from a man in his thirties or forties in good health and CMV-seronegative. The J gene is TRBJ2-7, the V gene TRBV5-4; D is possibly TRBD1 (5 bases). The specimen was PBMCs. The DNA of the CDR3 is TGTGCCAGCAGCTTGGGGGGCCCCTACGAGCAGTACTTC. Protein product: CASSLGGPYEQYF. The full variable domain, with the rest looked up from reference TRBV5-4 and TRBJ2-7, is ETGVTQSPTHLIKTRGQQVTLRCSSQSGHNTVSWYQQALGQGPQFIFQYYREEENGRGNFPPRFSGLQFPNYSSELNVNALELDDSALYLCASSLGGPYEQYFGPGTRLTVT.